These T cell receptor beta chains were read from a single sample in a study of T cells in Graves' hyperthyroidism and ophthalmopathy. From the multiplex PCR reads, TCRdb called clonotypes with MiXCR, one entry per CDR3 protein. The table has around 500,000 distinct CDR3 sequences, approximately 22% seen once. The sample was blood. The receptors stem from a woman aged 70-85 years with Graves' ophthalmopathy. CDR3s include the opening cysteine and the closing phenylalanine or tryptophan. D genes are given only for firm matches. Clone size is given for some rows only: seen once, a few or many times, or a class if the clone is expanded.

cdr3_nt,cdr3_aa,j_call,v_call,d_call,clone_size
TGTGCCTGGAGTGTAACTCCGAACACCGGGGAGCTGTTTTTT,CAWSVTPNTGELFF,TRBJ2-2,TRBV30,-,many
TGTGCCAGCAGTCGGACATATCAAGAGACCCAGTACTTC,CASSRTYQETQYF,TRBJ2-5,TRBV6-1,-,few
TGTGCCAGCAGCCAGGGGGCGACTGAAGATTCACCCCTCCACTTT,CASSQGATEDSPLHF,TRBJ1-6,TRBV3-1,-,-
TGTGCCAGCAGCGGGCCCCCTGAGCGGGATCGAGAGCAGTACTTC,CASSGPPERDREQYF,TRBJ2-7,TRBV5-4,TRBD2,-
TGTGCCAGCAGCTCCGGGACTAGCAATAACGAGCAGTACTTC,CASSSGTSNNEQYF,TRBJ2-7,TRBV3-1,TRBD2,few
TGTGCCAGCGCCCAGAGACAGGGGCTCTACACTGAAGCTTTCTTT,CASAQRQGLYTEAFF,TRBJ1-1,TRBV13,TRBD1,-
TGCGCCAGCACCCCAAGCCTGGCGGAGACCTACGAGCAGTACTTC,CASTPSLAETYEQYF,TRBJ2-7,TRBV4-1,-,-
TGTGCCAGCAACCAAGAGGACAGAACCTATGGCTACACCTTC,CASNQEDRTYGYTF,TRBJ1-2,TRBV4-2,-,-
TGTGCCAGCAGCCCCGGGACCCCGATTGCCACCGGGGAGCTGTTTTTT,CASSPGTPIATGELFF,TRBJ2-2,TRBV11-2,-,-
TGCGCCAGCAGTGATGGGTCAAGGGGAGCTGGGGAGACCCAGTACTTC,CASSDGSRGAGETQYF,TRBJ2-5,TRBV10-1,-,-
TGCAGTGCTATCTCGGTTCCCACGTATAGCAATCAGCCCCAGCATTTT,CSAISVPTYSNQPQHF,TRBJ1-5,TRBV20-1,-,few
TGTGCCAGCAGCTTAGTGCAGGGGAAGGACTATGGCTACACCTTC,CASSLVQGKDYGYTF,TRBJ1-2,TRBV7-2,-,many
TGTGCTAGTGGTTCAACGGGGGCAGGGGCTTTCTTT,CASGSTGAGAFF,TRBJ1-1,TRBV12-5,-,-
TGTGCCAGCAGCCAAGAGAGGTTAACTAATGAAAAACTGTTTTTT,CASSQERLTNEKLFF,TRBJ1-4,TRBV14,-,-
TGCGCCAGCAGCTTCGACAGGGAGTATGGCTACACCTTC,CASSFDREYGYTF,TRBJ1-2,TRBV5-1,TRBD1,few
TGCAGTGCTAGGGAACAGGACTATAGCAATCAGCCCCAGCATTTT,CSAREQDYSNQPQHF,TRBJ1-5,TRBV20-1,-,-
TGTGCCAGCAGCCTAGGACTGTTCAATCAGCCCCAGCATTTT,CASSLGLFNQPQHF,TRBJ1-5,TRBV28,-,-
TGTGCCAGCAGCTTACTGTCTACAACCTCCGGGGAGCTGTTTTTT,CASSLLSTTSGELFF,TRBJ2-2,TRBV7-8,-,few
TGTGCCAGCAGCGTAGACTATCTAGCCAAAAACATTCAGTACTTC,CASSVDYLAKNIQYF,TRBJ2-4,TRBV9,-,-
TGCAGTGCTAGAGTAAGCGGGAGAACTGAAGCTTTCTTT,CSARVSGRTEAFF,TRBJ1-1,TRBV20-1,-,-
TGCGCCAGCAGCTTGACGGGCGACTACAATGAGCAGTTCTTC,CASSLTGDYNEQFF,TRBJ2-1,TRBV5-1,-,-
TGTGCCAGCAGCCAAGAGAGGGGGGTCCGCCAAGAGACCCAGTACTTC,CASSQERGVRQETQYF,TRBJ2-5,TRBV14,-,many
TGTGCCAGCAGCCAAGGGGCAATCCAGAAGTCCATATACGAGCAGTACTTC,CASSQGAIQKSIYEQYF,TRBJ2-7,TRBV3-1,-,-
TGTGCCAGCAGGGACGGAACTAGCGATCCCTCCTACGAGCAGTACTTC,CASRDGTSDPSYEQYF,TRBJ2-7,TRBV28,TRBD2,many
TGTGCCAGCAGCCAAGAGGGAGCGGCCCCTCGGGGCTACACCTTC,CASSQEGAAPRGYTF,TRBJ1-2,TRBV3-1,-,few
TGTGCCACCAGTGACGGAGGGAGACGCCCCACAGATACGCAGTATTTT,CATSDGGRRPTDTQYF,TRBJ2-3,TRBV24-1,-,few
TGTGCCAGCAGTCCCCTCCTTGGAGCGCTAAGCTCCTACAATGAGCAGTTCTTC,CASSPLLGALSSYNEQFF,TRBJ2-1,TRBV27,-,many
TGTGCCAGCAGTGAAAAGACGTCTCCCATCGAGTGGTACTTC,CASSEKTSPIEWYF,TRBJ2-7,TRBV2,-,many
TGTGCCAGCAGTGAAGATCAGGTTTGGGACGAGCAGTACTTC,CASSEDQVWDEQYF,TRBJ2-7,TRBV6-5,-,-
TGTGCCAGCAGTTACTTTGGGCAGGCGAGCTCCTACGAGCAGTACTTC,CASSYFGQASSYEQYF,TRBJ2-7,TRBV6-5,-,few
TGTGCCAGCAGCCCAACCTACCAAAGCGAGCAGTACTTC,CASSPTYQSEQYF,TRBJ2-7,TRBV5-4,-,few
TGTGCCAGCAGTCCCAGGACAGGGGTATCTGAAGCTTTCTTT,CASSPRTGVSEAFF,TRBJ1-1,TRBV28,TRBD1,many
TGTGCCAGCAGTATTAACACGGGTCCTTACAATGAGCAGTTCTTC,CASSINTGPYNEQFF,TRBJ2-1,TRBV7-9,-,-
TGCGCCAGCAGCTTGCCAGGGGAGTATGGCTACACCTTC,CASSLPGEYGYTF,TRBJ1-2,TRBV5-1,-,-
TGTGCCAGCAGCTTAGGTGGGGCTACCACAGATACGCAGTATTTT,CASSLGGATTDTQYF,TRBJ2-3,TRBV7-9,-,few
TGTGCCAGCCGACAGGTGAATAATTCACCCCTCCACTTT,CASRQVNNSPLHF,TRBJ1-6,TRBV6-1,-,many
TGCGCCAGCAGCCTCCGCGGCTACTACACAGATACGCAGTATTTT,CASSLRGYYTDTQYF,TRBJ2-3,TRBV5-1,-,once
TGTGCCAGCAGGCTCGGGGCTGAGGAGTCCTACGAGCAGTACTTC,CASRLGAEESYEQYF,TRBJ2-7,TRBV27,-,many
TGTGCCAGTGCCCGGGACAGGGGGTCGTCCCAGCATTTT,CASARDRGSSQHF,TRBJ1-5,TRBV6-1,TRBD1,few
TGTGCCAGCAGCCTGGGGGGGAGCCGCTATGGCTACACCTTC,CASSLGGSRYGYTF,TRBJ1-2,TRBV28,-,-
TGTGCCAGCAGTCCCACCGGGACTAGCTTTACCGGGGAGCTGTTTTTT,CASSPTGTSFTGELFF,TRBJ2-2,TRBV6-2/TRBV6-3,TRBD2,-
TGTGCCAGCAGCCCATACATGGTGCTGGGACAGGGGGATTCTTTAACCATATATTTT,CASSPYMVLGQGDSLTIYF,TRBJ1-3,TRBV28,TRBD1,few
TGTGCCAGCAGTTGGGGCGTGACAACTCAATCAGCCTATGGCTACACCTTC,CASSWGVTTQSAYGYTF,TRBJ1-2,TRBV12-3/TRBV12-4,-,-
TGTGCCAGCAGTTCCTCTCCGTTTGTGAGCGGAAACAATGAGCAGTTCTTC,CASSSSPFVSGNNEQFF,TRBJ2-1,TRBV6-5,-,many
TGTGCCAGCAGTTACTCCTCCGGGGAGGCCAAAAACATTCAGTACTTC,CASSYSSGEAKNIQYF,TRBJ2-4,TRBV6-2/TRBV6-3,-,-
TGTGCCAGCCTTGAGGGAGGCACCGGGGAGCTGTTTTTT,CASLEGGTGELFF,TRBJ2-2,TRBV12-3/TRBV12-4,-,-
TGCGCCAGCAGCCCCCGGACCGCCGCTAACTATGGCTACACCTTC,CASSPRTAANYGYTF,TRBJ1-2,TRBV5-1,-,-
TGTGCCAGCAGCACCGGGACAGGGAATGGCTACACCTTC,CASSTGTGNGYTF,TRBJ1-2,TRBV7-3,TRBD1,few
TGTGCCAGCAGCCAAGACCTCTCTGGAAACACCATATATTTT,CASSQDLSGNTIYF,TRBJ1-3,TRBV14,-,-
TGTGCCTGGAGTGTACTGGGGCATGAAAAACTGGTTTTT,CAWSVLGHEKLVF,TRBJ1-4,TRBV30,-,-
TGTGCCAGCAGCTTAGTTTCCGGACAGACCCAAGAGACCCAGTACTTC,CASSLVSGQTQETQYF,TRBJ2-5,TRBV7-9,-,many
TGCGCCAGCAGCGGTGGGACAGGATGGGATACGCAGTATTTT,CASSGGTGWDTQYF,TRBJ2-3,TRBV5-1,TRBD1,-
TGCGCCAGCAGCTCGCAGGGACAGGCGAATTCACCCCTCCACTTT,CASSSQGQANSPLHF,TRBJ1-6,TRBV5-1,TRBD1,-
TGTGCCAGCAGCTCAACACCTGGGACAGAGCAGTTCTTC,CASSSTPGTEQFF,TRBJ2-1,TRBV7-2,-,few
TGTGCCAGCGGGGGACAGGGGGCATACGAGCAGTACTTC,CASGGQGAYEQYF,TRBJ2-7,TRBV27,TRBD1,-
TGTGCCAGCAGCCCGAAGCCAGGGGGCGAAAAACTGTTTTTT,CASSPKPGGEKLFF,TRBJ1-4,TRBV7-2,TRBD1,few
TGTGCCAGCAGCCGACTTAGCGGGGGAATGCCCTACAATGAGCAGTTCTTC,CASSRLSGGMPYNEQFF,TRBJ2-1,TRBV7-2,TRBD2,many